This T cell receptor beta chain was observed in a study of blood T cells in healthy people across ages (dated by TCRdb to between 2014 and 2017). For the study in its entirety: In model experiments, roughly one uniquely barcoded TCR beta cDNA molecule per two T cells was captured by template switching. Using deep sequencing normalized with unique cDNA molecular identifiers, the study measured how TCR beta repertoire diversity changes with age. Donors were grouped into four age groups: young (average approximately 15 years), middle-aged (approximately 41), aged (around 66) and long-lived (just over 80). Donors of different ages were randomly distributed across sequencing lanes to avoid experimental bias. The study analyzed two additional independent replicas of 1 million unique cDNA reads from the same blood draw for two donors, one aged 18 to 29 and one aged 80 or older.

Systemically healthy Caucasian individuals from Russia, 35 to 50 in total and aged roughly 6 to 90 years, were included as donors. About 9.6 milliliters of peripheral blood were collected from each donor into EDTA-treated Vacutainer tubes. Ficoll-Paque density-gradient centrifugation was used to isolate PBMCs, with at least 6 million per sample. Total RNA, at least 6 micrograms per sample, was extracted from PBMCs with Trizol reagent. The percentages of naive CD45RAhigh/CD27high T cells were determined by flow cytometry on a PBMC aliquot from every donor. With respect to this clonotype: No antigen is known for it. No base quality values were provided; no much bigger clone lies one nucleotide off.

Library preparation employed 5' RACE. TCRdb shows the sequencer as Illumina HiSeq 2500. A second roughly 6 to 12 cycle PCR used a sample-barcoded 5' primer and a J-beta primer mix. A template-switch 5' adaptor carrying 12 random nucleotides introduced a unique molecular identifier onto each TCR beta cDNA molecule. Each sample yielded at least 2.5 million CDR3-containing paired-end reads. The Mint cDNA synthesis kit, primed by a TRBC-specific oligonucleotide, was used to synthesize first-strand cDNA from all RNA. All cDNA was treated with uracil-DNA glycosylase and then went through a first 18-cycle PCR with the universal primers M1SS and BC2_uni_R. As for how the authors treated the data: Normalization of each sample was performed by random selection of 1 million high-quality reads, each carrying a distinct molecular identifier. Instead of being binned into consensus sequences, reads with shared molecular identifiers were discarded. MiTCR, with a Q25 quality threshold and the strictest error-elimination algorithm, was used for CDR3 identification, clonotype clustering and error correction. A nonparametric unseen species model with Euler transformation was used to estimate a lower bound on total TCR beta diversity. TCRdb reran the public reads through fastp at Q25 and MiXCR, keeping productive beta chains. For every CDR3 protein sequence, its rows merge into one entry that carries the most common genes and DNA. The V and J calls, along with clone size, are taken from TCRdb and not from the paper's own processing. This sample has hundreds of thousands of distinct CDR3 sequences in its table, and around 62% of those were observed once. The top ten clonotypes cover about 27% of the sample.

Results and caveats for the whole study, not just this receptor: Observed TCR beta diversity per million T cells fell roughly linearly with age, and a significant reduction was already apparent by age roughly 40. Since profiling was done on bulk unsorted PBMCs, naive and antigen-experienced compartments could not be conclusively compared. Total diversity estimates from one million sequenced T cells were considered lower bounds and underestimates. The percentage of naive T cells measured by flow cytometry correlated strongly with observed TCR beta diversity. Because the CMV infection status of the donors was unknown, age-related changes in expanded clonotypes may potentially have been confounded. Compared with the aged group, the long-lived group had more naive CD4+ T cells, fewer expanded clones and increased TCR diversity, suggesting age selection.

From the cysteine through the phenylalanine, the CDR3 covers 14 amino acids. The DNA shown is the 42-base CDR3, in frame from base 1. The V and J ends are trimmed by 6 bases and 4 bases, leaving 15 bases between them. Sequencing was done on a sample of blood. The chain is encoded by TRBV12-3 or TRBV12-4 joined to TRBJ1-1; a tentative D match to TRBD1 spans 6 bases. This receptor was taken from a man aged 25-45 years in good health. This receptor carries the CDR3 CASSRWGAGTEAFF. The DNA reads as follows: TGTGCCAGCAGCCGCTGGGGGGCTGGCACTGAAGCTTTCTTT.